These 20 T cell receptor beta chains were sequenced from one sample in a study of long-term antiretroviral therapy in people with HIV. The assay used was immunoSEQ (version v3.0), run at survey level. Generated by immunoSEQ multiplex PCR, the TCRdb table keeps only in-frame clones and is missing some. Of around 21,000 clones in the sample, just over 90% were seen once. Sample: unsorted PBMCs, taken approximately 4.5 years before starting antiretroviral therapy. These receptors were collected from a woman between 25 and 40 years old with HIV.

The genes are TRBV10-1 and TRBJ1-1; 11 bases align to TRBD1. Losses at the gene ends were 4 bases for V and 5 bases for J; bases not matched to a gene: 6. Germline assignment: CDR1 WNHNN and CDR2 SYGVQD (reference sequence). The CDR3 consists of 15 residues. The CDR3 sequence is CASSGPGQGGTEAFF. CDR3 coding DNA: TGCGCCAGCAGTGGACCGGGACAGGGGGGGACTGAAGCTTTCTTT.

The rearrangement links TRBV11-2 to TRBJ2-1, with D perhaps matching TRBD1 or TRBD2 (5 bases each). CDR1 is SGHAT and CDR2 is FQNNGV in the germline V gene. Trimming pared 1 base from V and 4 bases from J, leaving 17 bases between. The CDR3 consists of 17 residues. CDR3 loop: CASSLALRGWDYNEQFF. Here the CDR3 DNA reads TGTGCCAGCAGCTTAGCTCTGAGGGGTTGGGATTACAATGAGCAGTTCTTC.

The J gene is TRBJ1-5, the V gene TRBV18; no clear D gene. The CDR3 has 14 residues. Trimming removed 2 bases from V and 5 bases from J, with 10 bases in between. The V gene's germline CDR1 is KGHSH and CDR2 LQKENI. For the CDR3, the DNA is TGTGCCAGCTCACCAGGGAGCCCCGATCAGCCCCAGCATTTT. It specifies CASSPGSPDQPQHF.

V usage is TRBV27 and J usage is TRBJ2-7, with 10 bases fitting TRBD1. Germline trimming cut 6 bases from V and 3 bases from J; bases unmatched to any gene: 17. The CDR3 contains 18 residues. CDR1 and CDR2 from the germline V gene are MNHEY and SMNVEV (reference sequence). CDR3 residues: CASSPFGGQGWSDYEQYF. In nucleotides, the CDR3 is TGTGCCAGCAGCCCCTTTGGGGGACAGGGGTGGTCGGACTACGAGCAGTACTTC.

V is TRBV7-2 and J is TRBJ2-6; unclear D gene. CDR1 and CDR2 from the germline V gene are SGHTA and FQGNSA. The CDR3 has 14 residues. V gave up 6 bases and J gave up 0 bases, with 6 bases separating them. In DNA, the CDR3 is TGTGCCAGCAGAGGTGGCTCTGGGGCCAACGTCCTGACTTTC. Translated, it gives CASRGGSGANVLTF.

The V gene is TRBV7-3, the J gene TRBJ1-2; tentatively, D is TRBD1 (5 bases). The CDR3 consists of 14 residues. Looked up from germline, CDR1 is SGHTA and CDR2 is FQGTGA. V was trimmed by 5 bases and J by 8 bases, leaving 18 bases between them. This chain's CDR3 is CASSLNGGGEGYTF. DNA for the CDR3: TGTGCCAGCAGCCTCAACGGGGGGGGAGAGGGCTACACCTTC.

The rearrangement joins TRBV2 to TRBJ1-2; TRBD1 agrees at 9 bases. The CDR3 runs to 17 residues. V dropped 6 bases and J dropped 5; count of bases not matched to a gene: 16. The germline CDR1 and CDR2 sequences are SNHLY and FYNNEI. Here the CDR3 reads CASSATKMGQGGYGYTF. The CDR3 DNA is TGTGCCAGCAGCGCAACGAAGATGGGACAGGGAGGATATGGCTACACCTTC.

Written as DNA, the CDR3 is TGCGCCAGCAGCCAAGCCTACGAGGGACCGATCTACGAGCAGTACTTC. This sequence encodes CASSQAYEGPIYEQYF. The J gene is TRBJ2-7, the V gene TRBV4-3, with D perhaps TRBD1 or TRBD2 (5 bases each). The germline V gene has CDR1 LGHNA and CDR2 YSLEER. This CDR3 region has 16 residues. The V gene lost 1 base and the J gene lost 3 bases, with 16 bases spanning the gap.

This clone was observed a single time. The chain joins TRBV5-4 to TRBJ1-5, with unresolved D. The germline CDR1 and CDR2 sequences are SGHNT and YYREEE (reference sequence). V lost 4 bases to trimming and J lost 0 bases, with 11 bases between them. This CDR3 is built from 15 residues. The CDR3: CASSTVPGSNQPQHF. The CDR3 nucleotides read TGTGCCAGCAGCACGGTCCCGGGTAGCAATCAGCCCCAGCATTTT.

This chain connects TRBV10-3 to TRBJ2-5, with 12 bases lining up with TRBD2. CDR3 size: 15 residues. The germline V gene has CDR1 ENHRY and CDR2 SYGVKD. Trimming took 6 bases from V and 2 from J; bases not matched to a gene: 4. The chain's CDR3 is CAISRLAGVQETQYF. CDR3 nucleotides: TGTGCCATCAGCCGACTAGCGGGGGTTCAAGAGACCCAGTACTTC.

This chain uses TRBV5-1 with TRBJ1-1; 7 nucleotides line up with TRBD1. The CDR3 sequence is 15 residues long. V lost 3 bases and J lost 0; bases outside the gene matches: 5. Per germline, CDR1 SGHRS and CDR2 YFSETQ. The CDR3 nucleotides are TGCGCCAGCAGCTCGGACAGGCAGGTGAACACTGAAGCTTTCTTT. It specifies CASSSDRQVNTEAFF.

CDR3 region: CASSLVPSGVYEQYF. The CDR3 DNA sequence: TGTGCCAGCAGCTTAGTCCCTAGCGGGGTCTACGAGCAGTACTTC. The chain joins TRBV7-9 to TRBJ2-7; TRBD2 matches 9 bases. The junction had 4 bases not matched to a gene; V was cut back by 1 base and J by 3 bases. The CDR3 loop spans 15 amino acids. Germline V gene lookup returns CDR1 SEHNR and CDR2 FQNEAQ (reference sequence).

CDR3 protein: CASSINAGTGSYGYTF. CDR3 nucleotides: TGTGCCAGTAGTATTAACGCCGGGACAGGGAGCTATGGCTACACCTTC. The chain recombines TRBV19 with TRBJ1-2; 9 nucleotides align to TRBD1. The CDR3 is made up of 16 amino acids. The V and J ends lost 3 bases and 4 bases, in that order; junction bases with no gene match: 9. Germline V gives CDR1 LNHDA, CDR2 SQIVND (reference sequence).

The V and J genes are TRBV6-1 and TRBJ2-7, with TRBD1 identical over 7 bases. V shed 2 bases, J shed 3 bases, and the junction held 4 bases outside the gene matches. Germline V gene lookup returns CDR1 MNHNS and CDR2 SASEGT. CDR3 length: 14 residues. As DNA, the CDR3 is TGTGCCAGCAGTGAAACCGGGACAGTCTACGAGCAGTACTTC. Translating it yields CASSETGTVYEQYF.

The chain couples TRBV29-1 to TRBJ2-1, with TRBD2 as a possible D gene (6 bases). V shed 4 bases and J shed 3 bases, with 10 bases lying between them. The CDR3 consists of 13 residues. Germline V CDR1 and CDR2: SQVTM, ANQGSEA. The CDR3 spells CSVGQRVYNEQFF. The CDR3 DNA reads as TGCAGCGTTGGCCAGCGGGTCTACAATGAGCAGTTCTTC.

A single count supports this clone. The rearrangement links TRBV9 to TRBJ2-5, with 9 bases that match TRBD2. The CDR3 is 17 residues long. Trimming cost V 2 bases and J 4 bases; bases outside gene matches: 12. Germline V gene lookup returns CDR1 SGDLS and CDR2 YYNGEE. The CDR3 loop reads CASSVASGAPQRETQYF. The CDR3 DNA reads TGTGCCAGCAGCGTCGCTAGCGGGGCCCCCCAGCGAGAGACCCAGTACTTC.

The CDR3 DNA sequence: TGTGCCAGTAGAACCGTAGATGAAAAACTGTTTTTT. It specifies CASRTVDEKLFF. This chain uses TRBV19 with TRBJ1-4; D is unresolved. Germline V gene data show CDR1 as LNHDA and CDR2 as SQIVND (reference sequence). The CDR3 sequence is 12 residues long. V lost 6 bases, J lost 6 bases, and 8 bases lay in between.

V usage is TRBV10-2 and J usage is TRBJ1-1; D is perhaps TRBD1 (6 bases). In germline, CDR1 is WSHSY, CDR2 SAAADI. CDR3 length equals 13 residues. V lost 6 bases and J lost 6, with 14 bases in between. The CDR3 DNA reads TGCGCCAGCAGGCAACAGGGAGGGGCTGAAGCTTTCTTT. This sequence encodes CASRQQGGAEAFF.

V gene TRBV2 combines with J gene TRBJ2-6; a possible D gene is TRBD2 (5 bases). Per the germline V gene, CDR1 is SNHLY and CDR2 is FYNNEI. V dropped 10 bases and J dropped 3 bases, with 13 bases sitting between them. The CDR3 extends over 14 amino acids. CDR3 sequence (DNA): TGTGCCATAGGGAGTGGCGGTGGGGCCAACGTCCTGACTTTC. Encoded protein: CAIGSGGGANVLTF.

This clone is a singleton in its sample. The chain couples TRBV19 to TRBJ2-7, with 8 bases fitting TRBD1. After removal of 6 bases from V and 3 bases from J, the junction contained 10 bases not matched to a gene. Germline CDR1 reads LNHDA; CDR2 reads SQIVND (reference sequence). The CDR3 runs 15 residues. The CDR3 sequence: CASSLQQGEIYEQYF. The CDR3 nucleotides read TGTGCCAGTAGCCTGCAACAGGGGGAAATCTACGAGCAGTACTTC. Full variable domain (remainder filled in from reference TRBV19 and TRBJ2-7): DGGITQSPKYLFRKEGQNVTLSCEQNLNHDAMYWYRQDPGQGLRLIYYSQIVNDFQKGDIAEGYSVSREKKESFPLTVTSAQKNPTAFYLCASSLQQGEIYEQYFGPGTRLTVT.